The clone carrying this T cell receptor beta chain appeared a few times. Reverse transcription of roughly 0.45 to 1 ug RNA was carried out with random hexamers. TCRdb re-derived calls from the immunoSEQ multiplex PCR reads in MiXCR, one entry per CDR3 protein. The table has 170,000 or so distinct CDR3 sequences, approximately 94% seen once. This entry comes from a study of CD8 T cells in Susac syndrome. This CDR3 has 15 amino acids. Germline V CDR1 and CDR2: SGHTA, FQGTGA. V was pared by 2 bases and J by 7 bases, with 9 bases of the junction left unmatched. The J gene is TRBJ2-7, the V gene TRBV7-3, with TRBD2 identical over 9 bases. This clonotype was sampled from a human donor with multiple sclerosis. The sequenced material came from CD4+ T cells from PBMCs. CDR3 bases: TGTGCCAGCAGCTTAGTGGCGGGAGGGCCGCAAGAGCAGTACTTC. The encoded protein is CASSLVAGGPQEQYF.